The rows below give T cell receptor beta chains drawn from one sample of a study of human T cells and chemical hapten exposure. TCRdb re-analysed the RACE reads in MiXCR, keeping a single row per CDR3 protein. The sample lists 50,000 to 60,000 distinct CDR3 sequences, around 12% seen once, with 2.4% in the top ten. Here the sequenced sample was whole blood, taken in connection with sensitization to the hapten diphenylcyclopropenone (DPC). The receptor source for this set is a man aged 30 to 39 with alopecia areata. Some clones in this sample may be carry-over from other donors' samples. CDR3s include the opening cysteine and the closing phenylalanine or tryptophan. A D gene is named only where the DNA matches it firmly. Only part of the rows carry a size: once, few, many, or a class if the clone is expanded.

>TRBJ2-2|TRBV24-1|-|-
TGTGCCACCAGTGATTTCCCAGGGGGGGCAGTTGGGAAGACCGGGGAGCTGTTTTTT
CATSDFPGGAVGKTGELFF
>TRBJ2-6|TRBV10-3|few|-
TGTGCCATCAGTGGAGCCAGCGAAGGGACACCGATCGTGGGGGCCAACGTCCTGACTTTC
CAISGASEGTPIVGANVLTF
>TRBJ2-3|TRBV4-2|-|-
TGTGCCAGCAGCCAAGAGAGGCTAGCTCCAGATACGCAGTATTTT
CASSQERLAPDTQYF
>TRBJ1-1|TRBV5-4|many|-
TGTGCCAGCAGCCAGTCCATGCCCATGACGAACACTGAAGCTTTCTTT
CASSQSMPMTNTEAFF
>TRBJ2-7|TRBV27|-|TRBD1
TGTGCCAGCAGTACCTCAGACAGGGCGCGCGAGCAGTACTTC
CASSTSDRAREQYF
>TRBJ1-5|TRBV5-5|-|TRBD1
TGTGCCAGCAGCACGGGACAGCTGTATAGCAATCAGCCCCAGCATTTT
CASSTGQLYSNQPQHF
>TRBJ2-7|TRBV9|many|-
TGTGCCAGCAGCGTAGGTTTCTCGCCGGTCGTTGGGATAGACTTC
CASSVGFSPVVGIDF
>TRBJ2-5|TRBV15|few|TRBD1
TGTGCCACCAGCAGAGGGGTGAGCGGGACAGGGACCCAAGAGACCCAGTACTTC
CATSRGVSGTGTQETQYF
>TRBJ1-1|TRBV7-3|medium-sized|-
TGTGCCAGCAGCTTAACGGGAGCTAACACTGAAGCTTTCTTT
CASSLTGANTEAFF
>TRBJ1-3|TRBV28|-|-
TGTGCCAGCAGTTTCCTGCCTCGCTCTGGAAACACCATATATTTT
CASSFLPRSGNTIYF
>TRBJ1-5|TRBV5-5|-|-
TGTGCCAGCAGCTTGGAGGTTGGCGCCAATCAGCCCCAGCATTTT
CASSLEVGANQPQHF